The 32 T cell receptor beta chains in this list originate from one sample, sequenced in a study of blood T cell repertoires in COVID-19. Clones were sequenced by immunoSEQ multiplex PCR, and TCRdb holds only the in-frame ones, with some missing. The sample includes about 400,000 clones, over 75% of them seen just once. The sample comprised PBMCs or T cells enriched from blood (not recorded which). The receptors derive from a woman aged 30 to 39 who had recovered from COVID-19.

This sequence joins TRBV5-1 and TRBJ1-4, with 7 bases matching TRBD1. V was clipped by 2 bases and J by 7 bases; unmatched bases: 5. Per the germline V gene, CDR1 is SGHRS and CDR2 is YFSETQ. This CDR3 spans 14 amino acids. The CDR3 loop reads CASSFDREGEKLFF. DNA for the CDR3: TGCGCCAGCAGCTTTGACAGGGAAGGTGAAAAACTGTTTTTT.

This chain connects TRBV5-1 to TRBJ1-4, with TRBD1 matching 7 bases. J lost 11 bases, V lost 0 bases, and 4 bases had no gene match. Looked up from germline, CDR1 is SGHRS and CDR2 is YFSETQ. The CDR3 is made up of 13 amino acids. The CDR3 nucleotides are TGCGCCAGCAGCTTGGAGACAGGGTGGAAACTGTTTTTT. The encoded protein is CASSLETGWKLFF.

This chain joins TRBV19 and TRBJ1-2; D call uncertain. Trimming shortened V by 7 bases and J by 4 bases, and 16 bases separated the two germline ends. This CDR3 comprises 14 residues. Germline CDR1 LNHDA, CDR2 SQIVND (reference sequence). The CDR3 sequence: CASNPDGGSYGYTF. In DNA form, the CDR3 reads TGTGCCAGTAATCCGGACGGAGGGAGCTATGGCTACACCTTC.

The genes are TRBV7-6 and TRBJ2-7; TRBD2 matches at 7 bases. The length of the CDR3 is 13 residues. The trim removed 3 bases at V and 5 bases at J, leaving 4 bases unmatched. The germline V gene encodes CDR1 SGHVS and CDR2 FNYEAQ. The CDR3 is CASSFTSEHEQYF. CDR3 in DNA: TGTGCCAGCAGCTTTACTAGCGAGCACGAGCAGTACTTC.

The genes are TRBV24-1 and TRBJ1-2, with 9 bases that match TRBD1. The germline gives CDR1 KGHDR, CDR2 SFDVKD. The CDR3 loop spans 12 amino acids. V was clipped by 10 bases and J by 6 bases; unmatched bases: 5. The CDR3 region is CATDRGTHGYTF. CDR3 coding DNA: TGTGCCACAGACAGGGGGACCCATGGCTACACCTTC.

The CDR3 sequence: CASSETGGVTEAFF. Written as DNA, the CDR3 is TGTGCCAGCAGTGAAACAGGGGGAGTGACTGAAGCTTTCTTT. The gene calls are TRBV6-1 and TRBJ1-1; 8 positions match TRBD1. Germline trimming cut 2 bases from V and 5 bases from J; bases unmatched to any gene: 4. CDR1 is MNHNS and CDR2 is SASEGT in the germline V gene. The CDR3 runs 14 residues.

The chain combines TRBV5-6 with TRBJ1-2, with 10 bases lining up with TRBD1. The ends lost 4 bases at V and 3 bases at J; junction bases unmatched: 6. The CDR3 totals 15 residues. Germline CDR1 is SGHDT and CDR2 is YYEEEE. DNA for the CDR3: TGTGCCAGCAGCCTGGGGACAGGGGTTTACTATGGCTACACCTTC. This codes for CASSLGTGVYYGYTF.

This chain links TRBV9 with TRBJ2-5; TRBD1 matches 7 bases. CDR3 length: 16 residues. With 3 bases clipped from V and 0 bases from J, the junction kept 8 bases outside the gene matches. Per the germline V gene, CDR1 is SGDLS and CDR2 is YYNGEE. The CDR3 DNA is TGTGCCAGCAGCGAGGGGGCTGGGCTCCACCAAGAGACCCAGTACTTC. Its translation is CASSEGAGLHQETQYF.

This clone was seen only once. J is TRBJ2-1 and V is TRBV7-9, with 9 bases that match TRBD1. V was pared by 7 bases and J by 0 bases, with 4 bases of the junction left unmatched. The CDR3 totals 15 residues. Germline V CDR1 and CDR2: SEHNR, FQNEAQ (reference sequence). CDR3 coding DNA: TGTGCCAGCACCCCGACAGGGGGCTCCTACAATGAGCAGTTCTTC. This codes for CASTPTGGSYNEQFF.

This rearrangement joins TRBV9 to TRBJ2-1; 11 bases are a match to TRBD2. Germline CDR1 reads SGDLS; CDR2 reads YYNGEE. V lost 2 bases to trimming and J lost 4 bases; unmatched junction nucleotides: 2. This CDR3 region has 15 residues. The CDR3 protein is CASSVGLAEYNEQFF. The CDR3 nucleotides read TGTGCCAGCAGCGTGGGACTAGCGGAGTACAATGAGCAGTTCTTC.

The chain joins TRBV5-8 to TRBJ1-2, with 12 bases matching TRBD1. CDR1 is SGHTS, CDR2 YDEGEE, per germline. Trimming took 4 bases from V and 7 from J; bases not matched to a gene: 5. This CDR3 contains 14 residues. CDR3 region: CASSTRDRGPGYTF. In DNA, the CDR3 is TGTGCCAGCAGCACCCGGGACAGGGGGCCTGGCTACACCTTC.

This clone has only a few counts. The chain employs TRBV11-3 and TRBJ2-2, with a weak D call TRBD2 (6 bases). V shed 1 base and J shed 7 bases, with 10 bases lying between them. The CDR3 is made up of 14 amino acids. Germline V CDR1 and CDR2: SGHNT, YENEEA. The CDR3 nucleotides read TGTGCCAGCAGCTTAGCGGGAGTCGGCGGGGAGCTGTTTTTT. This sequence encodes CASSLAGVGGELFF. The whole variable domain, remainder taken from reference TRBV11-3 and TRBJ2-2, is EAGVVQSPRYKIIEKKQPVAFWCNPISGHNTLYWYLQNLGQGPELLIRYENEEAVDDSQLPKDRFSAERLKGVDSTLKIQPAELGDSAVYLCASSLAGVGGELFFGEGSRLTVL.

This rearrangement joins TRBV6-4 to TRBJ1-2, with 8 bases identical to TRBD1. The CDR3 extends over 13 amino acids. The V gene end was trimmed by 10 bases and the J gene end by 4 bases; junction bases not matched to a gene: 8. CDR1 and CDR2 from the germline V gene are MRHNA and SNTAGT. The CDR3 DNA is TGTGCCATCAGGGGGCCACGCGGCTATGGCTACACCTTC. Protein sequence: CAIRGPRGYGYTF.

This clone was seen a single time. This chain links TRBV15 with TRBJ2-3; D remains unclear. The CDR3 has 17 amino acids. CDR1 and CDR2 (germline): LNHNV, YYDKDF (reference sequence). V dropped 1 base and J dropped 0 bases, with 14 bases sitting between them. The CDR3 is CATSRVGRLKSTDTQYF. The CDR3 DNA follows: TGTGCCACCAGCAGAGTGGGCAGGTTGAAGAGCACAGATACGCAGTATTTT.

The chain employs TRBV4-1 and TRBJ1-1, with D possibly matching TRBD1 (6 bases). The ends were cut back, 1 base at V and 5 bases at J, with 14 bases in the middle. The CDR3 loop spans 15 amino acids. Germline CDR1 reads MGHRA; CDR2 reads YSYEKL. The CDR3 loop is CASSQVVQGSTEAFF. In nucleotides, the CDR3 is TGCGCCAGCAGCCAAGTGGTCCAGGGGAGTACTGAAGCTTTCTTT.

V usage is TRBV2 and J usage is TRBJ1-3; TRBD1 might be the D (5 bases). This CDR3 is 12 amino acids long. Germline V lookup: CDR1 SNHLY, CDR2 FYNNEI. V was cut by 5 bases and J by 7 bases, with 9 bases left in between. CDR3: CASSRDSNTIYF. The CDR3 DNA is TGTGCCAGCAGTAGGGACTCTAACACCATATATTTT.

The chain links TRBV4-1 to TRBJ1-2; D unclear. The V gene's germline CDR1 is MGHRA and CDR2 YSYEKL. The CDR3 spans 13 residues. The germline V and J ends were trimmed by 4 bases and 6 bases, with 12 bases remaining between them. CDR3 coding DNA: TGCGCCAGCAGCCCCCGGGGTCACGATGGCTACACCTTC. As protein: CASSPRGHDGYTF.

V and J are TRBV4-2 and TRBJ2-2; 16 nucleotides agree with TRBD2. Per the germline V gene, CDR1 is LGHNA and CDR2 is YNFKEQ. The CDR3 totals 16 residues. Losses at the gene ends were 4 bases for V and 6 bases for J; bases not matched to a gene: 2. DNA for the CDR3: TGTGCCAGCAGCCGAGGGACTAGCGGGGGGGCCGGGGAGCTGTTTTTT. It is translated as CASSRGTSGGAGELFF.

The DNA for the CDR3 is TGTGCCAGCAGCCCCGACCCGGGGGGGCAGCCCCAGCATTTT. Translated: CASSPDPGGQPQHF. The chain links TRBV27 to TRBJ1-5, with TRBD1 as a possible D gene (5 bases). V was cut by 6 bases and J by 7 bases, with 16 bases left in between. The CDR3 contains 14 residues. Per germline, CDR1 MNHEY and CDR2 SMNVEV (reference sequence).

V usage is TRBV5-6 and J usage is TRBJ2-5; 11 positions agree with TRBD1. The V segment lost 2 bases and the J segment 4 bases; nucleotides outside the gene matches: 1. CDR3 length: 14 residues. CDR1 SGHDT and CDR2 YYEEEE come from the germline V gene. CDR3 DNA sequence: TGTGCCAGCAGCTTAGGACAGGGGGCAGAGACCCAGTACTTC. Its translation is CASSLGQGAETQYF.

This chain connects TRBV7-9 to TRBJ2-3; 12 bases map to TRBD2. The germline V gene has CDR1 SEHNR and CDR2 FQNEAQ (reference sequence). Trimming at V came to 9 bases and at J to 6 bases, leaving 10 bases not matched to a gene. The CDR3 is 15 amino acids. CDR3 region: CASETSGRVGDTQYF. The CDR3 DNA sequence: TGTGCCAGTGAGACTAGCGGGAGAGTCGGGGATACGCAGTATTTT.

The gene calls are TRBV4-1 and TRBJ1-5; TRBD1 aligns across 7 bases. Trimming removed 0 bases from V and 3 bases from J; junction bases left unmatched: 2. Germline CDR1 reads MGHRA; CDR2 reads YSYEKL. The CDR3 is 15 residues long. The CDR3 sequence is CASSQETGNNQPQHF. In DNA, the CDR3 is TGCGCCAGCAGCCAAGAGACAGGGAACAATCAGCCCCAGCATTTT.

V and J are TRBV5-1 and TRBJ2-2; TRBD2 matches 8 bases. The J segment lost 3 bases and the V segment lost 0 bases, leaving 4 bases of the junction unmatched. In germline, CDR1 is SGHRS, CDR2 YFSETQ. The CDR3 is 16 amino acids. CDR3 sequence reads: CASSLEGTRDTGELFF. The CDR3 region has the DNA TGCGCCAGCAGCTTGGAGGGGACTAGAGACACCGGGGAGCTGTTTTTT.

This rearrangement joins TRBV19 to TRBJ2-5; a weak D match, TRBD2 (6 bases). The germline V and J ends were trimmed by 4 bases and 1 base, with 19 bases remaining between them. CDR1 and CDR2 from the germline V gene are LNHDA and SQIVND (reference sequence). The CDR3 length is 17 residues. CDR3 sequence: CASSSWRRERGQETQYF. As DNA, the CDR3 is TGTGCCAGTAGTAGTTGGCGACGGGAGAGGGGCCAAGAGACCCAGTACTTC.

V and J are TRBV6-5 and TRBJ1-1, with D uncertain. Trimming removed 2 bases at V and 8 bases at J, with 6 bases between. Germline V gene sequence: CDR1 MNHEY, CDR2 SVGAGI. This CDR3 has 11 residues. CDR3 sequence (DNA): TGTGCCAGCAGTTACGGGAGGGAAGCTTTCTTT. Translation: CASSYGREAFF.

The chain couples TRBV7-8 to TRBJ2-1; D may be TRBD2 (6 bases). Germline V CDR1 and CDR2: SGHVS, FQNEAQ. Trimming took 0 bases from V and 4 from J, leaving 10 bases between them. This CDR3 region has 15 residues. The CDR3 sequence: CASSLAGGFYNEQFF. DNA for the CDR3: TGTGCCAGCAGCTTAGCGGGGGGATTTTACAATGAGCAGTTCTTC.

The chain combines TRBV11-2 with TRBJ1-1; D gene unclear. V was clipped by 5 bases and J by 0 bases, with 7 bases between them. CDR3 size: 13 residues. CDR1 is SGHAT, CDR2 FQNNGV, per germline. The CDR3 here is CASSEHLNTEAFF. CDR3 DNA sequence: TGTGCCAGCAGCGAACACCTGAACACTGAAGCTTTCTTT. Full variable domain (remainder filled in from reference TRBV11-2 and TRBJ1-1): EAGVAQSPRYKIIEKRQSVAFWCNPISGHATLYWYQQILGQGPKLLIQFQNNGVVDDSQLPKDRFSAERLKGVDSTLKIQPAKLEDSAVYLCASSEHLNTEAFFGQGTRLTVV.

CDR3 region: CASSVGLGQENTGELFF. The CDR3 DNA follows: TGTGCCAGCAGCGTAGGACTGGGACAGGAAAACACCGGGGAGCTGTTTTTT. The chain joins TRBV9 to TRBJ2-2; 8 bases fit TRBD1. V lost 0 bases and J lost 2; bases outside the gene matches: 6. The CDR3 is 17 residues long. CDR1 is SGDLS, CDR2 YYNGEE, per germline.

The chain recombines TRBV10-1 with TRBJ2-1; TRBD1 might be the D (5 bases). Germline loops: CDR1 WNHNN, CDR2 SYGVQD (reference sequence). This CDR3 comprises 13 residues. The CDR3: CPPGKLTYNEQFF. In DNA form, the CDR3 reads TGCCCCCCAGGGAAGCTCACCTACAATGAGCAGTTCTTC.

The CDR3 nucleotides are TGTGCCAGCAGCCCACGAGCGGGACCCACAGATACGCAGTATTTT. It translates to CASSPRAGPTDTQYF. V gene TRBV7-9 combines with J gene TRBJ2-3, with TRBD2 matching 7 bases. V lost 5 bases, J lost 2 bases, and 7 bases stayed unmatched. Germline CDR1 SEHNR, CDR2 FQNEAQ (reference sequence). This CDR3 has 15 amino acids.

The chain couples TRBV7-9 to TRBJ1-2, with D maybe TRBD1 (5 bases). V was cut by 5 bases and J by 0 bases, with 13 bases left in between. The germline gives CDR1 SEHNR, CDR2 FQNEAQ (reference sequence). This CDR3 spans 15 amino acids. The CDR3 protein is CASSPLGGANYGYTF. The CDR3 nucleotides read TGTGCCAGCAGCCCTTTGGGGGGGGCTAACTATGGCTACACCTTC.

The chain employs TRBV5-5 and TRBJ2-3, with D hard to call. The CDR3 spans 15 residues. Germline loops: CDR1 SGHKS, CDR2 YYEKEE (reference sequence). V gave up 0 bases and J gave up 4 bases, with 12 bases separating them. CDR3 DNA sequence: TGTGCCAGCAGCTTGGTGTCTATTGGGCCAGATACGCAGTATTTT. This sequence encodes CASSLVSIGPDTQYF.